This is a list of T cell receptor beta chains from one sample in a study of blood T cell repertoires in COVID-19. Only in-frame clones appear in the TCRdb table, and some are missing; sequencing was by immunoSEQ multiplex PCR. The repertoire consists of over 50,000 clones, with approximately 84% occurring once and the leading ten covering 15% to 20%. Input material: peripheral blood. The source is a man aged 60 to 69 with COVID-19, enrolled during active disease. CDR3s include the opening cysteine and the closing phenylalanine or tryptophan. Fields, in order: clone size, J gene, V gene, D gene, CDR3 protein, CDR3 DNA. D genes are given only for firm matches. Clone size is given for some rows only: seen once, a few or many times, or a class if the clone is expanded.

size: NA; J: TRBJ1-6; V: TRBV9; D: TRBD1; CDR3: CASSASGGMDSPLHF; DNA: TGTGCCAGCAGCGCCTCAGGGGGAATGGATTCACCCCTCCACTTT
size: NA; J: TRBJ2-1; V: TRBV11-3; D: TRBD2; CDR3: CASSPVAGAYNEQFF; DNA: TGTGCCAGCAGTCCTGTAGCGGGGGCCTACAATGAGCAGTTCTTC
size: NA; J: TRBJ2-5; V: TRBV5-1; D: NA; CDR3: CASSLAGPGETQYF; DNA: TGCGCCAGCAGCTTGGCTGGCCCCGGGGAGACCCAGTACTTC
size: NA; J: TRBJ2-7; V: TRBV5-1; D: NA; CDR3: CASSLAPELSYEQYF; DNA: TGCGCCAGCAGCTTGGCGCCTGAGCTCTCCTACGAGCAGTACTTC
size: NA; J: TRBJ1-5; V: TRBV11-2; D: NA; CDR3: CASSLDRDIDNQPQHF; DNA: TGTGCCAGCAGCTTAGATCGGGACATAGATAATCAGCCCCAGCATTTT
size: NA; J: TRBJ1-1; V: TRBV19; D: NA; CDR3: CASSIVLRDYNTEAFF; DNA: TGTGCCAGTAGTATAGTATTGCGAGACTATAACACTGAAGCTTTCTTT
size: NA; J: TRBJ2-3; V: TRBV7-9; D: TRBD2; CDR3: CASSPDPGAGGTDTQYF; DNA: TGTGCCAGCAGCCCCGACCCGGGGGCGGGGGGGACAGATACGCAGTATTTT
size: NA; J: TRBJ2-2; V: TRBV7-9; D: TRBD1; CDR3: CASILGTGETGELFF; DNA: TGTGCCAGCATCCTAGGGACAGGGGAGACGGGGGAGCTGTTTTTT
size: medium-sized; J: TRBJ2-1; V: TRBV5-4; D: NA; CDR3: CASSLSGSGLWDEQFF; DNA: TGTGCCAGCAGCCTCTCTGGGAGCGGCCTTTGGGATGAGCAGTTCTTC
size: NA; J: TRBJ2-5; V: TRBV6-6; D: TRBD1; CDR3: CASSYPGQGVETQYF; DNA: TGTGCCAGCAGTTACCCCGGACAGGGGGTAGAGACCCAGTACTTC